A single sample is the source of the 30 T cell receptor beta chains below, sequenced in a study of graft-versus-host responses after intestinal transplantation. Their antigens are not known. Only in-frame clones appear in the TCRdb table, and some are missing; sequencing was by immunoSEQ multiplex PCR. Altogether about 86,000 clones are present, roughly 90% being singletons, with the ten largest covering 0.5%. The specimen was unstimulated CD8+ T cells sorted from spleen or lymph node cells, collected before intestinal transplant. These receptors were obtained from a human donor who received an intestinal transplant.

This clone was seen only once. The chain combines TRBV6-1 with TRBJ2-7, with D unresolved. The V gene's germline CDR1 is MNHNS and CDR2 SASEGT. The CDR3 is made up of 13 amino acids. V was shortened by 1 base and J by 4 bases, with 8 bases between the two germline ends. CDR3 region: CASSEVPGYEQYF. The CDR3 coding sequence is TGTGCCAGCAGTGAAGTTCCCGGTTACGAGCAGTACTTC.

The rearrangement uses TRBV11-2 and TRBJ2-3; the match to TRBD2 covers 12 bases. V dropped 5 bases and J dropped 2; count of bases not matched to a gene: 5. CDR1 SGHAT and CDR2 FQNNGV come from the germline V gene. CDR3 size: 16 residues. The CDR3 region has the DNA TGTGCCAGCAGCCAGGGACTAGCGGGCTTCACAGATACGCAGTATTTT. This codes for CASSQGLAGFTDTQYF.

The chain couples TRBV28 to TRBJ1-5, with D uncertain. The CDR3 consists of 14 residues. CDR1 is MDHEN, CDR2 SYDVKM, per germline. V lost 4 bases to trimming and J lost 5 bases, with 12 bases between them. CDR3 nucleotide sequence: TGTGCCAGCAGTTACCTTAATCCGGATCAGCCCCAGCATTTT. Translation gives CASSYLNPDQPQHF.

Note on this clone: An end of the junction differs from the germline gene, which may be a read error. The rearrangement links TRBV13 to TRBJ2-7, with 7 bases identical to TRBD1. Germline lookup yields CDR1 PRHDT and CDR2 FYEKMQ (reference sequence). The CDR3 extends over 15 amino acids. In DNA, the CDR3 is TGTGCCAGCAGCTTAGGGGGCGAGGGGGCCTATGAGCAGTACTTC. This codes for CASSLGGEGAYEQYF. Based on the CDR3 plus reference TRBV13 and TRBJ2-7, the full variable domain is AAGVIQSPRHLIKEKRETATLKCYPIPRHDTVYWYQQGPGQDPQFLISFYEKMQSDKGSIPDRFSAQQFSDYHSELNMSSLELGDSALYFCASSLGGEGAYEQYFGPGTRLTVT.

V and J are TRBV5-4 and TRBJ1-5, with a possible D match to TRBD1 (5 bases). The germline CDR1 and CDR2 sequences are SGHNT and YYREEE (reference sequence). The CDR3 has 14 residues. Trimming removed 1 base from V and 5 bases from J, with 10 bases in between. CDR3 coding DNA: TGTGCCAGCAGCTTGTGGGGGGTTCATCAGCCCCAGCATTTT. It is translated as CASSLWGVHQPQHF.

The rearrangement links TRBV7-8 to TRBJ2-7; tentatively, D is TRBD2 (6 bases). The CDR3 spans 17 residues. The germline CDR1 and CDR2 sequences are SGHVS and FQNEAQ. V gave up 3 bases and J gave up 4 bases, with 22 bases separating them. The CDR3: CASSFYRPGRGEYEQYF. CDR3 nucleotides: TGTGCCAGCAGCTTCTACCGCCCCGGGCGGGGAGAGTACGAGCAGTACTTC.

V gene TRBV28 combines with J gene TRBJ2-7, with TRBD2 matching over 9 bases. This CDR3 region has 15 residues. Germline CDR1 is MDHEN and CDR2 is SYDVKM. Trimming at V came to 4 bases and at J to 6 bases, leaving 10 bases not matched to a gene. The CDR3 here is CASSSLAGPTGEQYF. The CDR3 DNA sequence: TGTGCCAGCAGTTCACTAGCGGGCCCCACCGGCGAGCAGTACTTC.

The chain combines TRBV6-1 with TRBJ1-1, with D tentatively TRBD1 (5 bases). This CDR3 comprises 13 residues. Germline V gene data show CDR1 as MNHNS and CDR2 as SASEGT. V lost 10 bases and J 4 bases, leaving 16 bases between the germline ends. As DNA, the CDR3 is TGTGCCATCATAAAGACAGATTTCACTGAAGCTTTCTTT. Translating gives CAIIKTDFTEAFF.

The gene calls are TRBV27 and TRBJ2-5, with 8 positions matching TRBD1. The CDR3 is 15 residues long. J gave up 4 bases and V 4 bases, and 8 bases lay outside the gene matches. The germline gives CDR1 MNHEY, CDR2 SMNVEV (reference sequence). CDR3 loop: CASSSIDRGRETQYF. CDR3 nucleotide sequence: TGTGCCAGCAGTTCGATAGACAGGGGCCGAGAGACCCAGTACTTC.

V and J are TRBV27 and TRBJ1-1, with a possible D match to TRBD1 (5 bases). Between the trimmed V and J ends, which lost 2 bases and 3 bases, there was a span of 10 bases. Looked up from germline, CDR1 is MNHEY and CDR2 is SMNVEV (reference sequence). The CDR3 runs 14 residues. Written as DNA, the CDR3 is TGTGCCAGCAGTTTAAGGGGAGGACACACTGAAGCTTTCTTT. This translates into CASSLRGGHTEAFF.

The gene calls are TRBV6-1 and TRBJ1-5; TRBD1 might be the D (6 bases). The CDR3 totals 17 residues. V lost 3 bases, J lost 0 bases, and 15 bases lay in between. Germline CDR1 and CDR2: MNHNS and SASEGT. The CDR3 spells CASSEGHVLISNQPQHF. The CDR3 nucleotides are TGTGCCAGCAGTGAGGGACATGTATTAATTAGCAATCAGCCCCAGCATTTT.

Only one count was recorded for this clone. The V gene is TRBV6-1, the J gene TRBJ2-7; D is undetermined. The CDR3 length is 14 residues. Germline assignment: CDR1 MNHNS and CDR2 SASEGT. Trimming shortened V by 3 bases and J by 0 bases, and 9 bases separated the two germline ends. Here the CDR3 DNA reads TGTGCCAGCAGTGACTTCACAGCCTCCTACGAGCAGTACTTC. This gives the protein CASSDFTASYEQYF.

The chain has TRBV7-2 and TRBJ2-7; D unclear. CDR1 is SGHTA and CDR2 is FQGNSA in the germline V gene. Trimming took off 0 bases at V and 3 bases at J, with 6 bases between the two ends. The CDR3 totals 13 residues. The CDR3: CASSLAPLYEQYF. CDR3 coding DNA: TGTGCCAGCAGCTTAGCCCCCCTCTACGAGCAGTACTTC.

V and J are TRBV14 and TRBJ2-7; 9 nucleotides agree with TRBD2. Germline CDR1 SGHDN, CDR2 FVKESK. The CDR3 sequence is 15 residues long. V lost 4 bases and J lost 4; bases outside the gene matches: 8. The CDR3 region is CASSPDIAGEYEQYF. The DNA of the CDR3 is TGTGCCAGCAGCCCCGATATAGCGGGAGAATACGAGCAGTACTTC.

This sequence joins TRBV4-2 and TRBJ2-3; D perhaps matches TRBD2 (6 bases). Trimming pared 1 base from V and 0 bases from J, leaving 8 bases between. There are 15 residues in the CDR3. Per the germline V gene, CDR1 is LGHNA and CDR2 is YNFKEQ. CDR3 residues: CASSQVAASTDTQYF. The DNA of the CDR3 is TGTGCCAGCAGCCAAGTAGCGGCTAGCACAGATACGCAGTATTTT.

The chain recombines TRBV19 with TRBJ2-2; possibly TRBD1 for D (5 bases). Germline V CDR1 and CDR2: LNHDA, SQIVND (reference sequence). The V and J ends lost 5 bases and 5 bases respectively, with 12 bases between them. This CDR3 region has 14 residues. CDR3 protein: CASSPGRQTGELFF. CDR3 in DNA: TGTGCCAGTAGTCCCGGTCGACAGACCGGGGAGCTGTTTTTT.

The rearrangement links TRBV9 to TRBJ2-1; 12 nucleotides line up with TRBD2. Germline V lookup: CDR1 SGDLS, CDR2 YYNGEE. The CDR3 has 16 amino acids. J was trimmed by 6 bases and V by 3 bases; bases with no gene match: 7. The CDR3: CASSGLLAGGLNEQFF. The CDR3 DNA reads as TGTGCCAGCAGCGGGCTGCTAGCGGGAGGGCTCAATGAGCAGTTCTTC.

This clone was seen only once. The J gene is TRBJ2-1, the V gene TRBV9; 7 positions match TRBD2. Germline assignment: CDR1 SGDLS and CDR2 YYNGEE. Trimming cost V 4 bases and J 4 bases; bases outside gene matches: 8. The CDR3 sequence is 15 residues long. The CDR3: CASSNPGREYNEQFF. CDR3 DNA sequence: TGTGCCAGCAGCAATCCGGGGCGGGAGTACAATGAGCAGTTCTTC.

Written as DNA, the CDR3 is TGTGCCAGCGCTGAACCGGGAGGGTCCTACGAGCAGTACTTC. This encodes CASAEPGGSYEQYF. The V gene is TRBV28, the J gene TRBJ2-7; TRBD2 aligns across 8 bases. The CDR3 is made up of 14 amino acids. With V trimmed by 8 bases and J by 1 base, 7 bases remained unmatched. Germline-derived CDR1 and CDR2 are MDHEN and SYDVKM.

The sample holds a few counts of this clone. Other nucleotide sequences in the sample specify the same CDR3. The V call is TRBV9, the J call TRBJ2-3, with 13 bases matching TRBD2. The V gene end was trimmed by 4 bases and the J gene end by 3 bases; junction bases not matched to a gene: 5. Germline V gene lookup returns CDR1 SGDLS and CDR2 YYNGEE. The CDR3 is 16 residues long. The CDR3 region has the DNA TGTGCCAGCAGCCTAGGGACTAGCGGGATAACAGATACGCAGTATTTT. Translation gives CASSLGTSGITDTQYF.

The genes are TRBV19 and TRBJ1-5, with no clear D. With 5 bases removed from V and 6 bases from J, the gap between germline ends came to 17 bases. Germline CDR1 and CDR2: LNHDA and SQIVND (reference sequence). This CDR3 region has 15 residues. CDR3: CASSPTNTPLQPQHF. Written as DNA, the CDR3 is TGTGCCAGTAGTCCGACAAATACCCCTCTTCAGCCCCAGCATTTT.

This chain links TRBV27 with TRBJ2-7, with D maybe TRBD1 (6 bases). The CDR3 totals 14 residues. Trimming cost V 2 bases and J 1 base, with 9 bases left between them. Germline V gene lookup returns CDR1 MNHEY and CDR2 SMNVEV (reference sequence). The CDR3 protein is CASSLGRGSYEQYF. Here the CDR3 DNA reads TGTGCCAGCAGTTTAGGCAGGGGATCCTACGAGCAGTACTTC.

The rearrangement uses TRBV7-2 and TRBJ1-4; a possible D gene is TRBD1 (6 bases). CDR1 SGHTA and CDR2 FQGNSA come from the germline V gene. The CDR3 totals 15 residues. V lost 1 base to trimming and J lost 4 bases, with 10 bases between them. The CDR3 loop reads CASSLGGGFNEKLFF. DNA of the CDR3: TGTGCCAGCAGCTTAGGAGGGGGTTTTAATGAAAAACTGTTTTTT.

The chain couples TRBV7-9 to TRBJ2-2; D remains ambiguous. CDR3 length equals 14 residues. Per germline, CDR1 SEHNR and CDR2 FQNEAQ (reference sequence). Trimming took 1 base from V and 5 from J, leaving 8 bases between them. The CDR3 nucleotides read TGTGCCAGCAGCTTAGTTCGGGTTACCGGGGAGCTGTTTTTT. Translation: CASSLVRVTGELFF.

V gene TRBV15 combines with J gene TRBJ2-2; D may be TRBD2 (6 bases). This CDR3 spans 15 amino acids. With 5 bases removed from V and 4 bases from J, the gap between germline ends came to 14 bases. Looked up from germline, CDR1 is LNHNV and CDR2 is YYDKDF (reference sequence). The DNA for the CDR3 is TGTGCCACCAGCTGGCGGAGGGGAGGCACCGGGGAGCTGTTTTTT. This codes for CATSWRRGGTGELFF.

V is TRBV7-9 and J is TRBJ1-1; possible D gene TRBD1, 5 bases. Germline V gives CDR1 SEHNR, CDR2 FQNEAQ (reference sequence). V was trimmed by 2 bases and J by 5 bases, leaving 12 bases between them. This CDR3 spans 14 amino acids. CDR3 in amino acids: CASSLYPGFTEAFF. As DNA, the CDR3 is TGTGCCAGCAGCTTATATCCAGGGTTTACTGAAGCTTTCTTT.

Only one count was recorded for this clone. The chain combines TRBV29-1 with TRBJ2-1, with D possibly being TRBD2 (6 bases). Trimming removed 5 bases from V and 0 bases from J, with 20 bases in between. Germline lookup yields CDR1 SQVTM and CDR2 ANQGSEA. CDR3 size: 17 residues. The CDR3 coding sequence is TGCAGCGTTCAACCCTATGCGGGGAGAAGCTCCTACAATGAGCAGTTCTTC. Residues: CSVQPYAGRSSYNEQFF.

The V and J genes are TRBV7-8 and TRBJ2-3, with TRBD2 identical over 9 bases. The ends lost 6 bases at V and 8 bases at J; junction bases unmatched: 15. The CDR3 has 16 residues. Germline V gene lookup returns CDR1 SGHVS and CDR2 FQNEAQ. CDR3 DNA sequence: TGTGCCAGCAGTAAAACTGCGGGGGGGCCCACGGCTACGCAGTATTTT. Amino acid sequence: CASSKTAGGPTATQYF.

The genes are TRBV7-6 and TRBJ2-1, with 7 bases fitting TRBD2. Germline V gene sequence: CDR1 SGHVS, CDR2 FNYEAQ. V dropped 1 base and J dropped 3; count of bases not matched to a gene: 6. This CDR3 has 16 amino acids. The CDR3 coding sequence is TGTGCCAGCAGCTTAGGGCGGGAGCCTTACTACAATGAGCAGTTCTTC. Protein: CASSLGREPYYNEQFF.

This chain connects TRBV7-2 to TRBJ2-3; D gene ambiguous. The V gene's germline CDR1 is SGHTA and CDR2 FQGNSA. Trimming shortened V by 0 bases and J by 3 bases, and 4 bases separated the two germline ends. The CDR3 contains 13 residues. The DNA of the CDR3 is TGTGCCAGCAGCTTAGCCAGTACAGATACGCAGTATTTT. This translates into CASSLASTDTQYF.